This T cell receptor beta chain was recorded in a study of read filtering for tumor transcriptome and immune sequencing. Study information: R-ISS stage counts were about eight for I, approximately 15 for II, 6 or 7 for III. IR-seq gave about 3.5 to 11 million TCR reads per sample; RNA-seq gave about 80 to 1273. Overall study findings and caveats: Dropping single-read clonotypes raised IR-seq and RNA-seq shared-clonotype correlation.

Sampling of bone marrow took place during active disease in every patient. Molecular barcoded adaptors covering alpha/delta and beta/gamma chains were used on roughly 400 ng RNA. Using its own MiXCR run on the reads, TCRdb lists one record per CDR3 protein. Here the sample spans 20,000 to 25,000 distinct CDR3 sequences, roughly 13% being singletons. The CDR3 covers 16 residues. V was pared by 0 bases and J by 1 base, with 3 bases of the junction left unmatched. This clonotype was observed at least ten times. Its antigen is unidentified. This TCR derives from a donor aged 40 or over with multiple myeloma. This chain links TRBV23-1 with TRBJ2-1; 7 bases map to TRBD1. TRBV23-1 is an ORF, with its function uncertain. Sequences were obtained from a population of CD138-negative cells sorted from bone marrow. The CDR3 DNA follows: TGCGCCAGCAGTCAATCGCGACAGGGATCCTACAATGAGCAGTTCTTC. Encoded protein: CASSQSRQGSYNEQFF.